The 32 T cell receptor beta chains listed next were all sequenced from one sample in a study of cytomegalovirus exposure and HLA in healthy donors. TCRdb keeps only in-frame clones here, not all; method: immunoSEQ multiplex PCR. The data show 150,000 to 200,000 clones, with about 89% seen just once and less than 3% held by the top ten. The sample taken for sequencing was PBMCs. Receptor source: a man younger than 35 in good health and CMV-seropositive.

The rearrangement uses TRBV5-1 and TRBJ1-2; possible D gene TRBD1, 6 bases. The CDR3 runs 13 residues. Per germline, CDR1 SGHRS and CDR2 YFSETQ. Trimming took off 5 bases at V and 2 bases at J, with 10 bases between the two ends. The CDR3 loop is CASRMDRNYGYTF. DNA of the CDR3: TGCGCCAGCAGGATGGACAGAAACTATGGCTACACCTTC.

V gene TRBV6-5 combines with J gene TRBJ2-7; D is perhaps TRBD2 (6 bases). This CDR3 comprises 14 residues. Germline lookup yields CDR1 MNHEY and CDR2 SVGAGI. The V end lost 5 bases, the J end lost 3 bases, and 14 bases lay between the germline ends. The chain's CDR3 is CASSISGSGYEQYF. The DNA of the CDR3 is TGTGCCAGCAGTATCAGCGGGTCGGGCTACGAGCAGTACTTC.

The table lists this clone with a count of one. This chain links TRBV5-1 with TRBJ1-4, with TRBD1 identical over 7 bases. Germline values: CDR1 SGHRS, CDR2 YFSETQ. The CDR3 length is 13 residues. Trimming at V came to 2 bases and at J to 7 bases, leaving 2 bases not matched to a gene. The CDR3 reads CASSFRDSEKLFF. The CDR3 region has the DNA TGCGCCAGCAGCTTCCGGGACAGTGAAAAACTGTTTTTT.

This chain uses TRBV16 with TRBJ1-1; 9 positions agree with TRBD1. Trimming at V came to 1 base and at J to 10 bases, leaving 7 bases not matched to a gene. This CDR3 has 14 amino acids. Germline loops: CDR1 KGHSY, CDR2 FQNENV. The CDR3 loop is CASSQWTGATSAFF. The CDR3 DNA is TGTGCCAGCAGCCAATGGACAGGGGCTACGTCAGCTTTCTTT.

V and J are TRBV18 and TRBJ1-1; 7 nucleotides line up with TRBD1. Losses at the gene ends were 6 bases for V and 7 bases for J; bases not matched to a gene: 14. CDR1 is KGHSH, CDR2 LQKENI, per germline. This CDR3 comprises 15 residues. Here the CDR3 DNA reads TGTGCCAGCTCCCTCGGCGGACAGGTTGGCTATGAAGCTTTCTTT. It translates to CASSLGGQVGYEAFF.

This clone has only one observation. The rearrangement links TRBV6-5 to TRBJ2-7; 8 bases match TRBD2. V lost 3 bases and J lost 6; bases outside the gene matches: 4. CDR1 is MNHEY and CDR2 is SVGAGI in the germline V gene. The CDR3 consists of 13 residues. The CDR3: CASSYSGGGEQYF. The CDR3 nucleotides are TGTGCCAGCAGTTATTCCGGGGGGGGCGAGCAGTACTTC.

This clone occurred once. This chain links TRBV15 with TRBJ1-1; D may be TRBD1 (5 bases). The CDR3 loop spans 13 amino acids. Trimming left V 8 bases short and J 3 bases short, with 13 bases between. Germline assignment: CDR1 LNHNV and CDR2 YYDKDF (reference sequence). The CDR3 reads CATSHVRDTEAFF. CDR3 nucleotides: TGTGCCACCTCTCACGTCAGGGACACTGAAGCTTTCTTT.

This clone showed up just once. The CDR3: CASSPGTGFNYGYTF. The CDR3 nucleotides are TGTGCCAGTAGTCCAGGGACAGGGTTTAACTATGGCTACACCTTC. The V call is TRBV19, the J call TRBJ1-2, with 9 bases aligning to TRBD1. The J segment lost 1 base and the V segment lost 5 bases, leaving 5 bases of the junction unmatched. Germline assignment: CDR1 LNHDA and CDR2 SQIVND (reference sequence). The CDR3 covers 15 residues.

This rearrangement joins TRBV4-3 to TRBJ1-1; D gene ambiguous. Per the germline V gene, CDR1 is LGHNA and CDR2 is YSLEER. V was trimmed by 1 base and J by 4 bases, leaving 13 bases between them. The CDR3 has 15 amino acids. CDR3 region: CASSQVRDRGTEAFF. CDR3 DNA: TGCGCCAGCAGCCAAGTCCGGGATCGTGGCACTGAAGCTTTCTTT.

The genes are TRBV6-4 and TRBJ2-3; a weak D match, TRBD2 (6 bases). The CDR3 is 15 residues long. Germline V gives CDR1 MRHNA, CDR2 SNTAGT. V was trimmed by 3 bases and J by 0 bases, leaving 10 bases between them. The CDR3 nucleotides are TGTGCCAGCAGTGAGGGGAGCGGGAGCACAGATACGCAGTATTTT. Amino acids: CASSEGSGSTDTQYF.

The V call is TRBV7-2, the J call TRBJ1-1; TRBD1 might be the D (6 bases). V dropped 5 bases and J dropped 10 bases, with 29 bases sitting between them. The CDR3 loop spans 17 amino acids. Germline values: CDR1 SGHTA, CDR2 FQGNSA. This chain's CDR3 is CASSPWWSGDLSQGAFF. The CDR3 bases are TGTGCCAGCAGCCCGTGGTGGTCAGGGGATCTTAGTCAGGGAGCTTTCTTT.

The chain employs TRBV14 and TRBJ2-1; TRBD2 matches 10 bases. J gave up 9 bases and V 2 bases, and 7 bases lay outside the gene matches. CDR3 size: 15 residues. In germline, CDR1 is SGHDN, CDR2 FVKESK. The CDR3 spells CASSQTGLAFSEQFF. The DNA for the CDR3 is TGTGCCAGCAGCCAAACGGGACTAGCGTTCAGTGAGCAGTTCTTC.

The chain is built from TRBV28 and TRBJ2-2, with a possible D match to TRBD2 (5 bases). The V and J ends lost 11 bases and 1 base respectively, with 26 bases between them. The CDR3 sequence is 18 residues long. CDR1 is MDHEN, CDR2 SYDVKM, per germline. The CDR3 DNA follows: TGTGCCTTTTTCGACTATACTACCGGGCCCTTGAACACCGGGGAGCTGTTTTTT. Residues: CAFFDYTTGPLNTGELFF.

The chain couples TRBV9 to TRBJ1-6, with D possibly TRBD1 on 5 matching bases. The CDR3 covers 12 residues. Germline V lookup: CDR1 SGDLS, CDR2 YYNGEE. The V end lost 5 bases, the J end lost 7 bases, and 7 bases lay between the germline ends. In DNA form, the CDR3 reads TGTGCCAGCAGTCGACAGAATTCACCCCTCCACTTT. Translation gives CASSRQNSPLHF.

This clone was seen just once. CDR3 loop: CASSPYSSVNIQYF. DNA of the CDR3: TGTGCCAGCAGTCCTTACAGTAGTGTGAACATTCAGTACTTC. V gene TRBV27 combines with J gene TRBJ2-4; D uncertain. CDR1 and CDR2 (germline): MNHEY, SMNVEV (reference sequence). The CDR3 consists of 14 residues. V lost 5 bases and J lost 7, with 15 bases in between.

The chain links TRBV6-1 to TRBJ2-3; a weak D match, TRBD2 (6 bases). The CDR3 totals 17 residues. CDR1 MNHNS and CDR2 SASEGT come from the germline V gene. The V end lost 2 bases, the J end lost 0 bases, and 15 bases lay between the germline ends. CDR3 DNA sequence: TGTGCCAGCAGTGAAAGTTTCGGAACTAGCAGCACAGATACGCAGTATTTT. Protein sequence: CASSESFGTSSTDTQYF.

The J gene is TRBJ2-7, the V gene TRBV5-4; TRBD1 matches 7 bases. V lost 6 bases and J lost 7; bases outside the gene matches: 13. The CDR3 is made up of 14 amino acids. Germline V lookup: CDR1 SGHNT, CDR2 YYREEE (reference sequence). CDR3 sequence (DNA): TGTGCCAGCACCCTGGGACAGCGGTCTTGGGAGCAGTACTTC. This codes for CASTLGQRSWEQYF.

This chain links TRBV30 with TRBJ1-5; 7 bases agree with TRBD1. V lost 6 bases, J lost 9 bases, and 8 bases stayed unmatched. This CDR3 spans 12 amino acids. Germline lookup yields CDR1 GTSNPN and CDR2 SVGIG (reference sequence). The CDR3 sequence: CACGQANGPQHF. CDR3 coding DNA: TGTGCCTGTGGACAGGCGAATGGGCCCCAGCATTTT. The full variable domain, rest sourced from reference TRBV30 and TRBJ1-5, is SQTIHQWPATLVQPVGSPLSLECTVEGTSNPNLYWYRQAAGRGLQLLFYSVGIGQISSEVPQNLSASRPQDRQFILSSKKLLLSDSGFYLCACGQANGPQHFGDGTRLSIL.

For this clone: A read error may account for a junction end that differs from germline. The chain joins TRBV7-9 to TRBJ2-5; 13 nucleotides align to TRBD2. The CDR3 loop spans 17 amino acids. The germline CDR1 and CDR2 sequences are SEHNR and FQNEAQ (reference sequence). CDR3 nucleotide sequence: TGTGCCAGCAGCCTAGCGACAGGGACTAGCGGGGCCCCCCCCCAGTACTTC. It specifies CASSLATGTSGAPPQYF.

The rearrangement links TRBV5-8 to TRBJ2-2; D possibly corresponds to TRBD2 (5 bases). The V gene lost 0 bases and the J gene lost 5 bases, with 11 bases spanning the gap. Germline V gene lookup returns CDR1 SGHTS and CDR2 YDEGEE. This CDR3 is 15 amino acids long. The CDR3 coding sequence is TGTGCCAGCAGCTTGGACAGCCCGGGAACCGGGGAGCTGTTTTTT. Translating gives CASSLDSPGTGELFF.

The rearrangement uses TRBV6-6 and TRBJ2-7; D is uncertain. The ends were cut back, 2 bases at V and 7 bases at J, with 9 bases in the middle. The V gene's germline CDR1 is MNHNY and CDR2 SVGAGI (reference sequence). The CDR3 is 12 amino acids. DNA for the CDR3: TGTGCCAGCAGTTACGGGCCAGAGGAGCAGTACTTC. Translating gives CASSYGPEEQYF.

This chain connects TRBV11-1 to TRBJ2-7, with 15 bases identical to TRBD2. This CDR3 is built from 14 residues. CDR1 is SGHAT, CDR2 FQDESV, per germline (reference sequence). Losses at the gene ends were 3 bases for V and 8 bases for J; bases not matched to a gene: 2. This chain's CDR3 is CASSFGTSGGKQYF. In nucleotides, the CDR3 is TGTGCCAGCAGCTTCGGGACTAGCGGGGGGAAGCAGTACTTC. The complete variable domain, with remaining parts taken from reference TRBV11-1 and TRBJ2-7, reads EAEVAQSPRYKITEKSQAVAFWCDPISGHATLYWYRQILGQGPELLVQFQDESVVDDSQLPKDRFSAERLKGVDSTLKIQPAELGDSAMYLCASSFGTSGGKQYFGPGTRLTVT.

The chain is built from TRBV28 and TRBJ1-5; D is unclear. V was cut by 8 bases and J by 6 bases, with 11 bases left in between. Germline V gene lookup returns CDR1 MDHEN and CDR2 SYDVKM. The length of the CDR3 is 12 residues. For the CDR3, the DNA is TGTGCCAGCGGGCAGTTAGGTCAGCCCCAGCATTTT. Residues: CASGQLGQPQHF. Filled out from reference TRBV28 and TRBJ1-5, the complete variable domain reads DVKVTQSSRYLVKRTGEKVFLECVQDMDHENMFWYRQDPGLGLRLIYFSYDVKMKEKGDIPEGYSVSREKKERFSLILESASTNQTSMYLCASGQLGQPQHFGDGTRLSIL.

The V call is TRBV2, the J call TRBJ2-5; 7 bases map to TRBD2. CDR1 and CDR2 from the germline V gene are SNHLY and FYNNEI. V lost 6 bases and J lost 1; bases outside the gene matches: 2. The CDR3 consists of 13 residues. This CDR3 is CASRSGTQETQYF. CDR3 nucleotides: TGTGCCAGCAGGAGCGGGACCCAAGAGACCCAGTACTTC.

The rearrangement links TRBV27 to TRBJ2-1, with 9 bases identical to TRBD1. This CDR3 spans 14 amino acids. CDR1 is MNHEY and CDR2 is SMNVEV in the germline V gene (reference sequence). V lost 7 bases to trimming and J lost 7 bases; unmatched junction nucleotides: 8. CDR3: CASKPGGTGNEQFF. The CDR3 nucleotides are TGTGCCAGCAAACCCGGGGGGACAGGGAATGAGCAGTTCTTC.

The V gene is TRBV4-1, the J gene TRBJ2-1; a weak D match, TRBD1 (7 bases). Looked up from germline, CDR1 is MGHRA and CDR2 is YSYEKL. Trimming shortened V by 4 bases and J by 5 bases, and 18 bases separated the two germline ends. This CDR3 comprises 16 residues. CDR3 sequence (DNA): TGCGCCAGCAGCCGGAGACAGGGACTCTACAACAATGAGCAGTTCTTC. Encoded protein: CASSRRQGLYNNEQFF.

The CDR3 DNA follows: TGTGCCAGCAGGATAGCGGTCGATGAGCAGTTCTTC. Translating gives CASRIAVDEQFF. The chain is built from TRBV7-2 and TRBJ2-1; D is possibly TRBD2 (6 bases). The CDR3 extends over 12 amino acids. Germline-derived CDR1 and CDR2 are SGHTA and FQGNSA. The V end lost 6 bases, the J end lost 8 bases, and 11 bases lay between the germline ends.

The chain carries TRBV15 and TRBJ2-7; D possibly corresponds to TRBD2 (6 bases). This CDR3 comprises 14 residues. The V gene's germline CDR1 is LNHNV and CDR2 YYDKDF (reference sequence). Trimming removed 1 base at V and 2 bases at J, with 9 bases between. CDR3 DNA sequence: TGTGCCACCAGCAGAGGACCGGGGGCCTACGAGCAGTACTTC. Translating it yields CATSRGPGAYEQYF. The whole variable domain, filled in from reference TRBV15 and TRBJ2-7, reads DAMVIQNPRYQVTQFGKPVTLSCSQTLNHNVMYWYQQKSSQAPKLLFHYYDKDFNNEADTPDNFQSRRPNTSFCFLDIRSPGLGDTAMYLCATSRGPGAYEQYFGPGTRLTVT.

About this clone: At one end the junction does not follow the germline gene, possibly because of a read error. The chain is built from TRBV7-2 and TRBJ2-7; 7 nucleotides match TRBD2. Germline CDR1 and CDR2: SGHTA and FQGNSA. The CDR3 totals 12 residues. The chain's CDR3 is CHGGLVGYEQYF. The CDR3 DNA follows: TGCCATGGCGGACTAGTCGGCTACGAGCAGTACTTC.

This chain uses TRBV25-1 with TRBJ1-2, with 8 positions matching TRBD1. Trimming cost V 3 bases and J 4 bases; bases outside gene matches: 4. The CDR3 consists of 14 residues. Germline V gene sequence: CDR1 MGHDK, CDR2 SYGVNS. The CDR3 loop is CASSDIRGPYGYTF. The CDR3 DNA sequence: TGTGCCAGCAGTGACATCAGGGGGCCCTATGGCTACACCTTC.

This rearrangement joins TRBV13 to TRBJ2-1; tentatively, D is TRBD2 (6 bases). The CDR3 is 15 residues long. CDR1 is PRHDT and CDR2 is FYEKMQ in the germline V gene (reference sequence). V was clipped by 1 base and J by 7 bases, with 14 bases between them. Written as DNA, the CDR3 is TGTGCCAGCAGCTTAGCTCCGTTGGAGGGGAATGAGCAGTTCTTC. As protein: CASSLAPLEGNEQFF.

The chain has TRBV18 and TRBJ2-7; 7 bases line up with TRBD1. Trimming at V came to 6 bases and at J to 0 bases, leaving 5 bases not matched to a gene. The CDR3 spans 14 residues. The V gene's germline CDR1 is KGHSH and CDR2 LQKENI. In DNA form, the CDR3 reads TGTGCCAGCTCGTGGGACAGTAGCTCCTACGAGCAGTACTTC. Translating it yields CASSWDSSSYEQYF.